Each of the 14 T cell receptor beta chains below was sequenced from the same sample in a study of blood T cell repertoires in COVID-19 (dated by TCRdb to 2018 to 2020). Library generation was performed with the immunoSEQ multiplex PCR assay. TCRdb mirrors the immuneACCESS table, restricted to in-frame sequences. Some clones are absent from its copies; in checked studies, under half trace to an unresolved V gene, and the reason for the others is unknown. The sample records about 200,000 clones, roughly 86% of which are singletons. The ten largest clones add up to around 9.6% of the sample. Material for sequencing was peripheral blood. The receptors shown here come from a woman aged 45-65 years with COVID-19, enrolled during active disease.

This chain links TRBV30 with TRBJ1-5; 7 nucleotides align to TRBD1. Germline V gene lookup returns CDR1 GTSNPN and CDR2 SVGIG (reference sequence). CDR3 length: 14 amino acids. Losses at the gene ends were 2 bases for V and 0 bases for J; bases not matched to a gene: 1. CDR3 protein: CAWSPGGSNQPQHF. In nucleotides, the CDR3 is TGTGCCTGGAGTCCAGGGGGTAGCAATCAGCCCCAGCATTTT.

The genes are TRBV20-1 and TRBJ1-1; 8 bases match TRBD1. Trimming cost V 3 bases and J 10 bases; bases outside gene matches: 7. Germline CDR1 reads DFQATT; CDR2 reads SNEGSKA (reference sequence). The CDR3 has 12 residues. The CDR3 bases are TGCAGTGCTAGTGGCAGGGGGCGCCCAGCTTTCTTT. Amino acid sequence: CSASGRGRPAFF.

The CDR3 DNA follows: TGTGCCAGCACCGGGGGTAGCGGTCCCTACGAGCAGTACGTC. Its translation is CASTGGSGPYEQYV. This rearrangement joins TRBV6-5 to TRBJ2-7; D may be TRBD2 (6 bases). The CDR3 consists of 14 residues. Deletions cut 7 bases from V and 2 bases from J, with 15 bases between. Germline-derived CDR1 and CDR2 are MNHEY and SVGAGI.

The count of this clone is one. J is TRBJ1-2 and V is TRBV5-1; 8 nucleotides agree with TRBD1. With V trimmed by 4 bases and J by 8 bases, 7 bases remained unmatched. Germline V CDR1 and CDR2: SGHRS, YFSETQ. CDR3 length equals 13 residues. The CDR3 DNA is TGCGCCAGCAGCCTCCACAGGGGGGAAGGCTACACCTTC. Translated: CASSLHRGEGYTF. Based on the CDR3 plus reference TRBV5-1 and TRBJ1-2, the full variable domain is KAGVTQTPRYLIKTRGQQVTLSCSPISGHRSVSWYQQTPGQGLQFLFEYFSETQRNKGNFPGRFSGRQFSNSRSEMNVSTLELGDSALYLCASSLHRGEGYTFGSGTRLTVV.

The chain employs TRBV6-5 and TRBJ2-2; TRBD2 agrees at 7 bases. Germline V gives CDR1 MNHEY, CDR2 SVGAGI. The CDR3 loop spans 16 amino acids. The J segment lost 3 bases and the V segment lost 2 bases, leaving 6 bases of the junction unmatched. The chain's CDR3 is CASSYLGGGDTGELFF. The CDR3 nucleotides read TGTGCCAGCAGTTACCTGGGCGGGGGAGACACCGGGGAGCTGTTTTTT.

CDR3 sequence reads: CASRKTQYDEKLFF. CDR3 nucleotides: TGTGCCAGCAGGAAAACGCAGTACGATGAAAAACTGTTTTTT. The genes are TRBV7-8 and TRBJ1-4, with D hard to call. The germline CDR1 and CDR2 sequences are SGHVS and FQNEAQ. V was cut by 6 bases and J by 6 bases, with 14 bases left in between. The length of the CDR3 is 14 residues.

CDR3: CASVNLREQYV. In DNA form, the CDR3 reads TGTGCCAGCGTAAATCTACGAGAACAGTACGTC. The chain uses TRBV6-5 and TRBJ2-7; D not certain. V lost 8 bases and J 10 bases, leaving 15 bases between the germline ends. CDR3 length: 11 residues. From germline, CDR1 is MNHEY and CDR2 SVGAGI.

The chain joins TRBV6-5 to TRBJ1-5, with D uncertain. Per germline, CDR1 MNHEY and CDR2 SVGAGI. The CDR3 totals 14 residues. Trimming cost V 8 bases and J 4 bases, with 15 bases left between them. The chain's CDR3 is CASRVTTANQPQHF. In DNA, the CDR3 is TGTGCCAGCCGCGTCACCACCGCTAATCAGCCCCAGCATTTT.

V is TRBV28 and J is TRBJ2-2, with a tentative D call TRBD2 (5 bases). Germline loops: CDR1 MDHEN, CDR2 SYDVKM. Trimming took 6 bases from V and 3 from J, leaving 14 bases between them. This CDR3 comprises 15 residues. The CDR3 nucleotides read TGTGCCAGCAGCTCGTGGGAGCTGCACACCGGGGAGCTGTTTTTT. This gives the protein CASSSWELHTGELFF.

The genes are TRBV28 and TRBJ1-6, with 7 bases that match TRBD1. J gave up 8 bases and V 10 bases, and 8 bases lay outside the gene matches. This CDR3 spans 13 amino acids. Per the germline V gene, CDR1 is MDHEN and CDR2 is SYDVKM. The CDR3 sequence is CATSTGLDSPLHF. The CDR3 DNA follows: TGTGCCACCTCGACAGGGCTAGATTCACCCCTCCACTTT.

The V and J genes are TRBV30 and TRBJ1-3; 7 bases line up with TRBD1. Germline CDR1 reads GTSNPN; CDR2 reads SVGIG (reference sequence). This CDR3 region has 18 residues. V dropped 2 bases and J dropped 0; count of bases not matched to a gene: 13. This CDR3 is CAWSLNMGQRISGNTIYF. The CDR3 region has the DNA TGTGCCTGGAGTCTGAACATGGGACAGAGAATCTCTGGAAACACCATATATTTT.

J is TRBJ1-1 and V is TRBV5-1; the match to TRBD1 covers 8 bases. The CDR3 loop spans 15 amino acids. J was trimmed by 3 bases and V by 4 bases; bases with no gene match: 8. Germline CDR1 SGHRS, CDR2 YFSETQ. The CDR3 reads CASSRRQGRDTEAFF. In DNA form, the CDR3 reads TGCGCCAGCAGCCGAAGACAGGGGAGGGACACTGAAGCTTTCTTT.

The rearrangement links TRBV11-2 to TRBJ1-4; 8 bases match TRBD1. V was pared by 4 bases and J by 6 bases, with 7 bases of the junction left unmatched. The V gene's germline CDR1 is SGHAT and CDR2 FQNNGV. The length of the CDR3 is 15 residues. The CDR3 nucleotides are TGTGCCAGCAGCTCCGTGGACAGGGTCGATGAAAAACTGTTTTTT. Translation gives CASSSVDRVDEKLFF.

The rearrangement uses TRBV6-5 and TRBJ2-7, with 8 nucleotides matching TRBD1. V shed 7 bases, J shed 4 bases, and the junction held 9 bases outside the gene matches. Germline loops: CDR1 MNHEY, CDR2 SVGAGI. This CDR3 contains 14 residues. CDR3 residues: CASNPAGGKYEQYF. The CDR3, as DNA: TGTGCCAGCAACCCGGCAGGGGGCAAGTACGAGCAGTACTTC.